The 28 T cell receptor beta chains below all came from one sample that was sequenced in a study of T cell changes during pregnancy in multiple sclerosis. Here immunoSEQ multiplex PCR was the method, and the copy in TCRdb shows in-frame clones only, minus some. The sample includes under 50,000 clones, about 91% of them seen just once. Material: CD4+ T cells from peripheral blood mononuclear cells, obtained in the third trimester of pregnancy. Receptor source: a female donor with multiple sclerosis, enrolled in a pregnancy study.

This rearrangement joins TRBV5-6 to TRBJ1-2, with 8 bases aligning to TRBD1. V dropped 2 bases and J dropped 4; count of bases not matched to a gene: 4. The CDR3 totals 14 residues. Germline-derived CDR1 and CDR2 are SGHDT and YYEEEE. The CDR3 spells CASSLGQGGYGYTF. CDR3 nucleotide sequence: TGTGCCAGCAGCTTAGGACAGGGTGGCTATGGCTACACCTTC.

The chain is built from TRBV18 and TRBJ1-4; no reliable D call. Germline values: CDR1 KGHSH, CDR2 LQKENI. V was pared by 5 bases and J by 3 bases, with 13 bases between. The CDR3 runs 15 residues. DNA for the CDR3: TGTGCCAGCTCAAATCGAGAGGGAGCTAATGAAAAACTGTTTTTT. Its protein is CASSNREGANEKLFF. The whole variable domain, remainder taken from reference TRBV18 and TRBJ1-4, is NAGVMQNPRHLVRRRGQEARLRCSPMKGHSHVYWYRQLPEEGLKFMVYLQKENIIDESGMPKERFSAEFPKEGPSILRIQQVVRGDSAAYFCASSNREGANEKLFFGSGTQLSVL.

This chain links TRBV10-3 with TRBJ1-3, with 7 bases aligning to TRBD1. V shed 6 bases and J 0 bases; nucleotides not matched to a gene: 2. The CDR3 has 14 residues. Germline CDR1 reads ENHRY; CDR2 reads SYGVKD. The CDR3 loop is CAIRGTDSGNTIYF. CDR3 nucleotide sequence: TGTGCCATCAGGGGGACAGACTCTGGAAACACCATATATTTT.

The genes are TRBV6-1 and TRBJ1-2, with D perhaps matching TRBD1 (5 bases). The CDR3 covers 17 residues. The germline V gene has CDR1 MNHNS and CDR2 SASEGT. Trimming cost V 4 bases and J 0 bases, with 18 bases left between them. The CDR3: CASSVSGGRLANYGYTF. The CDR3 DNA reads TGTGCCAGCAGTGTCAGCGGGGGGAGATTGGCTAACTATGGCTACACCTTC.

The genes are TRBV9 and TRBJ2-3, with TRBD2 matching over 7 bases. V shed 4 bases, J shed 4 bases, and the junction held 3 bases outside the gene matches. The CDR3 covers 13 residues. Germline-derived CDR1 and CDR2 are SGDLS and YYNGEE. DNA for the CDR3: TGTGCCAGCAGCTACGGACTAGCAGATACGCAGTATTTT. It is translated as CASSYGLADTQYF.

V gene TRBV10-1 combines with J gene TRBJ2-1; the D gene is possibly TRBD2 (5 bases). CDR1 WNHNN and CDR2 SYGVQD come from the germline V gene (reference sequence). The CDR3 has 13 residues. V lost 3 bases and J 5 bases, leaving 8 bases between the germline ends. The CDR3 loop reads CASSEDYNNEQFF. The DNA for the CDR3 is TGCGCCAGCAGTGAAGACTACAACAATGAGCAGTTCTTC.

DNA of the CDR3: TGTGCCAGCAGCATTGGACTAGCGGGGGAGACCCAGTACTTC. Its translation is CASSIGLAGETQYF. This chain joins TRBV2 and TRBJ2-5; 12 nucleotides match TRBD2. This CDR3 is built from 14 residues. Trimming cost V 6 bases and J 5 bases; bases outside gene matches: 4. From germline, CDR1 is SNHLY and CDR2 FYNNEI.

The gene calls are TRBV6-1 and TRBJ2-6; TRBD2 agrees at 10 bases. This CDR3 comprises 17 residues. The junction had 3 bases not matched to a gene; V was cut back by 4 bases and J by 0 bases. Germline V gives CDR1 MNHNS, CDR2 SASEGT. The CDR3 DNA sequence: TGTGCCAGCAGTGCGAGCGGGAGGGCCTCTGGGGCCAACGTCCTGACTTTC. This encodes CASSASGRASGANVLTF.

In this sample, this clone turned up once. V is TRBV5-1 and J is TRBJ2-2; 11 bases map to TRBD2. The CDR3 contains 14 residues. The germline V gene has CDR1 SGHRS and CDR2 YFSETQ. The trim removed 5 bases at V and 7 bases at J, leaving 4 bases unmatched. The CDR3 spells CASSLAGGGGELFF. In DNA, the CDR3 is TGCGCCAGCAGTCTAGCGGGAGGTGGCGGGGAGCTGTTTTTT.

This sequence joins TRBV29-1 and TRBJ2-1, with D unclear. V shed 4 bases and J shed 8 bases, with 12 bases lying between them. CDR1 and CDR2 from the germline V gene are SQVTM and ANQGSEA. CDR3 size: 12 residues. The CDR3 protein is CSVARYLDEQFF. The CDR3 DNA reads as TGCAGCGTTGCTCGTTACTTGGATGAGCAGTTCTTC.

This clone appeared once. V is TRBV5-1 and J is TRBJ2-5; 11 positions agree with TRBD2. Germline CDR1 reads SGHRS; CDR2 reads YFSETQ. With V trimmed by 2 bases and J by 7 bases, 4 bases remained unmatched. This CDR3 comprises 14 residues. DNA for the CDR3: TGCGCCAGCAGCTTACTAGCGGGAGAGGGGACCCAGTACTTC. Translated: CASSLLAGEGTQYF.

The chain is built from TRBV5-1 and TRBJ2-5; TRBD2 aligns across 13 bases. The CDR3 totals 16 residues. The germline V gene has CDR1 SGHRS and CDR2 YFSETQ. Trimming at V came to 5 bases and at J to 1 base, leaving 5 bases not matched to a gene. CDR3 amino acids: CASRRGLAGVQETQYF. The CDR3 DNA reads as TGCGCCAGCAGACGTGGACTAGCGGGGGTCCAAGAGACCCAGTACTTC.

The table lists this clone with a count of one. The chain carries TRBV6-6 and TRBJ1-1; D is undetermined. Germline CDR1 and CDR2: MNHNY and SVGAGI (reference sequence). The CDR3 is made up of 12 amino acids. V lost 5 bases and J 5 bases, leaving 9 bases between the germline ends. The DNA of the CDR3 is TGTGCCAGCAGTCAATCGGGGACTGAAGCTTTCTTT. Protein sequence: CASSQSGTEAFF.

The rearrangement joins TRBV28 to TRBJ1-5; D possibly corresponds to TRBD1 (5 bases). The CDR3 is 12 residues long. Germline CDR1 reads MDHEN; CDR2 reads SYDVKM. The V end lost 8 bases, the J end lost 6 bases, and 11 bases lay between the germline ends. The CDR3 DNA sequence: TGTGCCAGCGGGGGGAGTAGTCAGCCCCAGCATTTT. It yields the protein CASGGSSQPQHF.

The chain carries TRBV5-1 and TRBJ2-3; TRBD2 agrees at 13 bases. This CDR3 has 18 residues. V trimming: 4 bases; J trimming: 4 bases; junction bases outside the gene matches: 12. Looked up from germline, CDR1 is SGHRS and CDR2 is YFSETQ. As DNA, the CDR3 is TGCGCCAGCAGCCCGATGTTACTAGCGGGAGGGTATGCAGATACGCAGTATTTT. It specifies CASSPMLLAGGYADTQYF.

V gene TRBV6-1 combines with J gene TRBJ2-7; D unresolved. V lost 6 bases and J lost 4, with 10 bases in between. Germline V gene lookup returns CDR1 MNHNS and CDR2 SASEGT. This CDR3 contains 12 residues. The CDR3 DNA follows: TGTGCCAGCAGCCTTTCTAGGTACGAGCAGTACTTC. Translating gives CASSLSRYEQYF.

This clone was recorded a few times. The chain joins TRBV6-1 to TRBJ2-2; 13 nucleotides match TRBD2. J was trimmed by 9 bases and V by 4 bases; bases with no gene match: 17. The CDR3 has 19 amino acids. Germline V lookup: CDR1 MNHNS, CDR2 SASEGT. CDR3 DNA: TGTGCCAGCAGTGCCACTAGCGGGAGGGCCAGGGGCCCCAACAGGGAGCTGTTTTTT. This codes for CASSATSGRARGPNRELFF.

CDR3: CASSLTGGNEKLFF. The CDR3 DNA follows: TGTGCCAGCAGCCTCACAGGGGGCAATGAAAAACTGTTTTTT. The chain uses TRBV7-9 and TRBJ1-4; 9 bases match TRBD1. V dropped 5 bases and J dropped 5; count of bases not matched to a gene: 3. CDR1 and CDR2 from the germline V gene are SEHNR and FQNEAQ (reference sequence). The CDR3 contains 14 residues. Filled out from reference TRBV7-9 and TRBJ1-4, the complete variable domain reads DTGVSQNPRHKITKRGQNVTFRCDPISEHNRLYWYRQTLGQGPEFLTYFQNEAQLEKSRLLSDRFSAERPKGSFSTLEIQRTEQGDSAMYLCASSLTGGNEKLFFGSGTQLSVL.

V usage is TRBV28 and J usage is TRBJ2-3; D remains unclear. V was shortened by 6 bases and J by 1 base, with 14 bases between the two germline ends. This CDR3 comprises 15 residues. Germline lookup yields CDR1 MDHEN and CDR2 SYDVKM. DNA for the CDR3: TGTGCCAGCAGCAGAATTTTGGCTCGCACAGATACGCAGTATTTT. Its protein product is CASSRILARTDTQYF.

The table lists this clone with a few counts. This sequence joins TRBV4-3 and TRBJ1-1; D possibly corresponds to TRBD1 (5 bases). CDR1 is LGHNA, CDR2 YSLEER, per germline. Trimming shortened V by 5 bases and J by 7 bases, and 17 bases separated the two germline ends. This CDR3 has 14 residues. Written as DNA, the CDR3 is TGCGCCAGCAGCGTTCAAAAGGGGCCTCATGAAGCTTTCTTT. It specifies CASSVQKGPHEAFF.

The chain couples TRBV25-1 to TRBJ2-6; tentatively, D is TRBD1 (5 bases). Germline loops: CDR1 MGHDK, CDR2 SYGVNS. Trimming removed 2 bases at V and 0 bases at J, with 5 bases between. The CDR3 has 15 amino acids. The CDR3 protein is CASSEQGSGANVLTF. CDR3 in DNA: TGTGCCAGCAGTGAACAGGGCTCTGGGGCCAACGTCCTGACTTTC.

The chain uses TRBV5-1 and TRBJ1-4, with 7 bases lining up with TRBD1. Losses at the gene ends were 9 bases for V and 8 bases for J; bases not matched to a gene: 10. The CDR3 spans 13 residues. Germline loops: CDR1 SGHRS, CDR2 YFSETQ. This chain's CDR3 is CAMGGQIGEKLFF. The CDR3 region has the DNA TGCGCCATGGGGGGACAGATCGGGGAAAAACTGTTTTTT. The full variable domain, completed using reference TRBV5-1 and TRBJ1-4, is KAGVTQTPRYLIKTRGQQVTLSCSPISGHRSVSWYQQTPGQGLQFLFEYFSETQRNKGNFPGRFSGRQFSNSRSEMNVSTLELGDSALYLCAMGGQIGEKLFFGSGTQLSVL.

The chain joins TRBV14 to TRBJ2-7; D remains ambiguous. This CDR3 region has 12 residues. Trimming removed 4 bases from V and 6 bases from J, with 10 bases in between. Looked up from germline, CDR1 is SGHDN and CDR2 is FVKESK. The CDR3 DNA reads TGTGCCAGCAGCCCCCTGTCTCTCGAGCAGTACTTC. It specifies CASSPLSLEQYF.

V is TRBV4-3 and J is TRBJ2-1; 12 nucleotides line up with TRBD2. CDR3 size: 16 residues. The junction had 7 bases not matched to a gene; V was cut back by 2 bases and J by 8 bases. Germline lookup yields CDR1 LGHNA and CDR2 YSLEER. CDR3 region: CASSQRLAGALDEQFF. For the CDR3, the DNA is TGCGCCAGCAGCCAAAGACTAGCGGGGGCCCTAGATGAGCAGTTCTTC.

The V and J genes are TRBV5-1 and TRBJ2-5, with D possibly being TRBD2 (6 bases). The length of the CDR3 is 14 residues. Germline V lookup: CDR1 SGHRS, CDR2 YFSETQ. The V end lost 4 bases, the J end lost 4 bases, and 14 bases lay between the germline ends. The CDR3 sequence: CASSGGRKGETQYF. Written as DNA, the CDR3 is TGCGCCAGCAGCGGAGGGCGGAAGGGAGAGACCCAGTACTTC.

The chain couples TRBV5-1 to TRBJ1-3, with D tentatively TRBD1 (6 bases). V dropped 0 bases and J dropped 1 base, with 11 bases sitting between them. Germline V gene sequence: CDR1 SGHRS, CDR2 YFSETQ. This CDR3 has 16 amino acids. The CDR3 loop reads CASSLAAGVSGNTIYF. CDR3 bases: TGCGCCAGCAGCTTGGCGGCAGGGGTTTCTGGAAACACCATATATTTT.

This chain links TRBV10-3 with TRBJ2-5; D is uncertain. V gave up 5 bases and J gave up 1 base, with 5 bases separating them. Germline V CDR1 and CDR2: ENHRY, SYGVKD. The CDR3 is 12 residues long. CDR3 sequence reads: CAISLPQETQYF. Written as DNA, the CDR3 is TGTGCCATCAGTCTCCCCCAAGAGACCCAGTACTTC.

The V and J genes are TRBV5-4 and TRBJ2-5, with 7 bases matching TRBD1. The CDR3 totals 14 residues. Germline-derived CDR1 and CDR2 are SGHNT and YYREEE (reference sequence). V was clipped by 3 bases and J by 3 bases; unmatched bases: 5. The CDR3: CASSSQGTEETQYF. CDR3 DNA: TGTGCCAGCAGCTCTCAGGGGACAGAAGAGACCCAGTACTTC.